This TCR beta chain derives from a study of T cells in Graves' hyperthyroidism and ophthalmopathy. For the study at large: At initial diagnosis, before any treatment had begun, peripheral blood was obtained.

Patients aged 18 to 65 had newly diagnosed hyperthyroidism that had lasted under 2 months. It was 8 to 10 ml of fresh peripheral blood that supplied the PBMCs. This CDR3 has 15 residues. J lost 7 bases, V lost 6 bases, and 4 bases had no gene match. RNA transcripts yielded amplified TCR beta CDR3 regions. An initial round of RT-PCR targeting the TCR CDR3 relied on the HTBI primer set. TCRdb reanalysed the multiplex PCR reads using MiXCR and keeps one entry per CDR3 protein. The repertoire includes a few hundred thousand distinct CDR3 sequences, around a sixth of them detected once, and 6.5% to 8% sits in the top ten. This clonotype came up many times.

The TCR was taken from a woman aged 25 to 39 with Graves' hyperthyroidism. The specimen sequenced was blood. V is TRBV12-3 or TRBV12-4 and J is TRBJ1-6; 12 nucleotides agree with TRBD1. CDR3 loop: CASSRDRGLNSPLHF. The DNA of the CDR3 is TGTGCCAGCAGCCGGGACAGGGGGCTGAATTCACCCCTCCACTTT.